The 13 T cell receptor beta chains below were found in one sample sequenced in a study of T-cell memory formation after mild COVID-19. TCRdb redid the calling of the 5' RACE reads with MiXCR, one entry per CDR3 protein. The data contain more than 300,000 distinct CDR3 sequences, 20% of them singletons. The sequenced material came from PBMCs or a T cell subset sorted from them (not recorded which). Receptors originate from a man between 18 and 35 years old who had mild COVID-19 (a few samples of this study predate the infection). Cell type and time point are not known.

This clonotype was seen at least ten times. CDR3 DNA sequence: TGTGCCACCAGCAGAGATCTAGGGGACTCTGGGGCCAACGTCCTGACTTTC. The encoded protein is CATSRDLGDSGANVLTF. The chain recombines TRBV15 with TRBJ2-6; D perhaps matches TRBD1 (5 bases). The V gene lost 0 bases and the J gene lost 0 bases, with 9 bases spanning the gap. CDR1 LNHNV and CDR2 YYDKDF come from the germline V gene (reference sequence). This CDR3 has 17 amino acids.

This clonotype was seen ten or more times. V usage is TRBV7-8 and J usage is TRBJ2-4, with a weak D call TRBD2 (6 bases). V was pared by 1 base and J by 9 bases, with 10 bases between. This CDR3 spans 13 amino acids. Germline CDR1 is SGHVS and CDR2 is FQNEAQ. The CDR3 nucleotides are TGTGCCAGCAGCTTAGGGGGGGATCCCATTCAGTACTTC. Its translation: CASSLGGDPIQYF.

The chain carries TRBV7-3 and TRBJ2-1, with 11 positions matching TRBD2. J lost 9 bases, V lost 5 bases, and 9 bases had no gene match. Germline-derived CDR1 and CDR2 are SGHTA and FQGTGA. The CDR3 runs to 15 residues. This CDR3 is CASSLSGGARGEQFF. DNA of the CDR3: TGTGCCAGCAGCCTTAGCGGGGGGGCCCGGGGTGAGCAGTTCTTC. Filled out from reference TRBV7-3 and TRBJ2-1, the complete variable domain reads GAGVSQTPSNKVTEKGKYVELRCDPISGHTALYWYRQSLGQGPEFLIYFQGTGAADDSGLPNDRFFAVRPEGSVSTLKIQRTERGDSAVYLCASSLSGGARGEQFFGPGTRLTVL.

V is TRBV5-4 and J is TRBJ2-3, with D possibly matching TRBD2 (5 bases). This CDR3 contains 14 residues. Trimming stripped 4 bases from V and 5 bases from J, with 14 bases between. Per germline, CDR1 SGHNT and CDR2 YYREEE (reference sequence). The CDR3 spells CASSPALGVDTQYF. CDR3 coding DNA: TGTGCCAGCAGCCCAGCCCTGGGAGTAGATACGCAGTATTTT.

The chain uses TRBV4-1 and TRBJ2-7; 7 nucleotides agree with TRBD2. The CDR3 sequence is 14 residues long. Germline trimming cut 1 base from V and 4 bases from J; bases unmatched to any gene: 4. Germline CDR1 and CDR2: MGHRA and YSYEKL. CDR3 bases: TGCGCCAGCAGCCAAGGGGAGGGGACTTACGAGCAGTACGTC. It translates to CASSQGEGTYEQYV.

This chain links TRBV29-1 with TRBJ2-7; 7 nucleotides match TRBD2. This CDR3 contains 13 residues. After removal of 4 bases from V and 0 bases from J, the junction contained 3 bases not matched to a gene. Germline V gene lookup returns CDR1 SQVTM and CDR2 ANQGSEA. CDR3 protein: CSVGGGPSYEQYF. The CDR3 DNA reads TGCAGCGTTGGGGGGGGTCCCTCCTACGAGCAGTACTTC.

This clonotype showed up just a few times. The chain has TRBV11-2 and TRBJ2-5; weak D call: TRBD1 (5 bases). The CDR3 spans 14 residues. Trimming took off 5 bases at V and 4 bases at J, with 14 bases between the two ends. CDR1 is SGHAT, CDR2 FQNNGV, per germline. Here the CDR3 reads CASSDQGYGETQYF. The CDR3 bases are TGTGCCAGCAGCGACCAGGGTTATGGAGAGACCCAGTACTTC.

The genes are TRBV5-5 and TRBJ2-2, with unresolved D. V lost 0 bases and J 1 base, leaving 10 bases between the germline ends. The length of the CDR3 is 16 residues. The V gene's germline CDR1 is SGHKS and CDR2 YYEKEE (reference sequence). The CDR3 sequence: CASSLGLPGNTGELFF. CDR3 DNA sequence: TGTGCCAGCAGCTTGGGCCTACCAGGGAACACCGGGGAGCTGTTTTTT. The full variable domain, completed using reference TRBV5-5 and TRBJ2-2, is DAGVTQSPTHLIKTRGQQVTLRCSPISGHKSVSWYQQVLGQGPQFIFQYYEKEERGRGNFPDRFSARQFPNYSSELNVNALLLGDSALYLCASSLGLPGNTGELFFGEGSRLTVL.

This chain connects TRBV7-2 to TRBJ1-1; no clear D gene. Germline V lookup: CDR1 SGHTA, CDR2 FQGNSA. The V gene lost 1 base and the J gene lost 4 bases, with 10 bases spanning the gap. There are 14 residues in the CDR3. The DNA of the CDR3 is TGTGCCAGCAGCTTAGGGTCTCCGCTCACTGAAGCTTTCTTT. This encodes CASSLGSPLTEAFF.

Many counts were recorded for this clonotype. V usage is TRBV4-2 and J usage is TRBJ1-2; D unclear. Per germline, CDR1 LGHNA and CDR2 YNFKEQ. This CDR3 has 11 residues. Trimming removed 0 bases from V and 8 bases from J, with 4 bases in between. The CDR3 region has the DNA TGTGCCAGCAGCCAAGAAGCAGGCTACACCTTC. It yields the protein CASSQEAGYTF.

This clonotype is categorized as medium-sized (0.01 to 0.1%). The chain combines TRBV27 with TRBJ2-2; D remains ambiguous. The CDR3 covers 13 residues. Germline V gene data show CDR1 as MNHEY and CDR2 as SMNVEV (reference sequence). Trimming pared 10 bases from V and 2 bases from J, leaving 11 bases between. This CDR3 is CATGSANTGELFF. The CDR3 nucleotides read TGTGCCACTGGGTCGGCCAACACCGGGGAGCTGTTTTTT.

This clonotype occurred a few times. The chain employs TRBV29-1 and TRBJ2-3; no definite D call. V was trimmed by 4 bases and J by 1 base, leaving 0 bases between them. This CDR3 comprises 10 residues. CDR1 is SQVTM, CDR2 ANQGSEA, per germline. The CDR3, as DNA: TGCAGCGTTGGCACAGATACGCAGTATTTT. This translates into CSVGTDTQYF.

This clonotype was found a few times. The chain is built from TRBV25-1 and TRBJ1-5, with D tentatively TRBD1 (6 bases). V shed 2 bases and J shed 13 bases, with 12 bases lying between them. Germline loops: CDR1 MGHDK, CDR2 SYGVNS. The CDR3 sequence is 12 residues long. The CDR3 DNA reads TGTGCCAGCAGTGAACCGGCGGGGGCGCAGCATTTT. This encodes CASSEPAGAQHF.